Here is one TCR beta chain with its context. This specimen comes from a study of HIV-infected patients and healthy controls. Approximately 510 ng RNA was reverse transcribed with alpha and beta constant-region primers. Each of the alpha and beta chains got its own library through chain-specific third strand synthesis with indices. Ligation attached cDNA to a 5' RACE adapter that carried a random hexamer and SP2 site. TCRdb reprocessed the 5' RACE reads via MiXCR and lists one record per CDR3 protein. The sample yields 10,000 to 15,000 distinct CDR3 sequences, just over 5% seen once. The CDR3 loop spans 14 amino acids. Per germline, CDR1 MNHNS and CDR2 SASEGT. J was trimmed by 1 base and V by 9 bases; bases with no gene match: 4. Whole blood was used without fractionation, so all unsorted peripheral T cells were included.

Sequenced material: blood. J is TRBJ2-5 and V is TRBV6-1, with 11 bases fitting TRBD2. This TCR came from an adult in good health. CDR3 region: CASLAGGPQETQYF. As DNA, the CDR3 is TGTGCCAGTTTAGCGGGGGGGCCCCAAGAGACCCAGTACTTC.